This T cell receptor (beta chain) was recorded in a study of T cell changes during pregnancy in multiple sclerosis. TCRdb's table, derived via immunoSEQ multiplex PCR, lists solely in-frame clones and lacks some. Here the sample spans around 62,000 clones, just over 90% being singletons. Trimming removed 0 bases from V and 7 bases from J; junction bases left unmatched: 6. The length of the CDR3 is 15 residues. CDR1 and CDR2 (germline): SGHVS, FQNEAQ. This sequence was found in a female donor with multiple sclerosis, enrolled in a pregnancy study. The starting material was CD8+ T cells from peripheral blood mononuclear cells, obtained in the second trimester of pregnancy. V is TRBV7-8 and J is TRBJ2-7; 10 nucleotides line up with TRBD1. CDR3 amino acids: CASSLAGQGPREQYF. The CDR3 DNA reads as TGTGCCAGCAGCTTAGCGGGACAGGGGCCTCGGGAGCAGTACTTC.